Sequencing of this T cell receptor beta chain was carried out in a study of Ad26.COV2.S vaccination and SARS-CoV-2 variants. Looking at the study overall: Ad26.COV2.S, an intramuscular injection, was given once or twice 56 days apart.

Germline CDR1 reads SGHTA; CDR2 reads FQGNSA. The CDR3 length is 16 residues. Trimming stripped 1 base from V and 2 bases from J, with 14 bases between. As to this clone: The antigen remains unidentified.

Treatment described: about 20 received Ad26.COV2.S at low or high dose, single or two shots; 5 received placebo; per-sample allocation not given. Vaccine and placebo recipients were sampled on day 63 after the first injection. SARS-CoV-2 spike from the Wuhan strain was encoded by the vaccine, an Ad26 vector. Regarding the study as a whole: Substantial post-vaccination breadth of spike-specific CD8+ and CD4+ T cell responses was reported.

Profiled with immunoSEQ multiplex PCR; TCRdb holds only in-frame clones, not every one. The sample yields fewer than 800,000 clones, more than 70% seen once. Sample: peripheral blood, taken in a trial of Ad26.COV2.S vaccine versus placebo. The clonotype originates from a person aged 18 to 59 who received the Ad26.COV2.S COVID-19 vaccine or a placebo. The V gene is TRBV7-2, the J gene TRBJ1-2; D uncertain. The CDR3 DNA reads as TGTGCCAGCAGCTTAGAAAGGAGGCCCAGGAACTATGGCTACACCTTC. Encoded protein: CASSLERRPRNYGYTF.